This T cell receptor (beta chain) was documented in a study of blood T cells in healthy people across ages. With a J-beta primer mix and a sample-barcoded 5' primer, a second PCR ran about 7 to 12 cycles. TCRdb re-called the 5' RACE reads with MiXCR, one entry per CDR3 protein. In the table there are 890,000 or so distinct CDR3 sequences, about 59% of which are singletons. This receptor was taken from a man younger than 45 in good health. Input material: blood.

CDR3 sequence (DNA): TGTGCCAGCAGTGCAGACAGACCTAATGAGCAGTTCTTC. It specifies CASSADRPNEQFF. J is TRBJ2-1 and V is TRBV27; a weak D match, TRBD1 (5 bases). Trimming pared 5 bases from V and 7 bases from J, leaving 12 bases between. CDR3 length equals 13 residues. Germline V gene lookup returns CDR1 MNHEY and CDR2 SMNVEV (reference sequence).